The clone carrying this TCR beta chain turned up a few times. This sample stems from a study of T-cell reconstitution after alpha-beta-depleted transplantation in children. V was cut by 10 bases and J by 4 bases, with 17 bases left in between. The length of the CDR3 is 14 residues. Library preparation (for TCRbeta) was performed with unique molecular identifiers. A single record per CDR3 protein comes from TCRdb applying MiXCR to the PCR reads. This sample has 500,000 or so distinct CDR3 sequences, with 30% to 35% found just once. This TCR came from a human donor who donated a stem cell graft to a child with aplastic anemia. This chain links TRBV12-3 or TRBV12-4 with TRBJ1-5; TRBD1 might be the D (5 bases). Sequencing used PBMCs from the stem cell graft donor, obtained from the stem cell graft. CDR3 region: CATSDAGGNQPQHF. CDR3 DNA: TGTGCCACCTCGGATGCGGGGGGTAATCAGCCCCAGCATTTT.